What follows are 20 T cell receptor beta chains derived from one specimen sequenced in a study of radiation and T cells in renal cell carcinoma. Documented time point: baseline pretreatment blood. Described treatment: 15 Gy SBRT to primary tumor, nephrectomy 4 weeks later. Sequencing was performed with immunoSEQ multiplex PCR; in TCRdb, only in-frame clones are kept and a portion is missing. The top ten hold 5% to 7.5% of the sample, which has 70,000 to 95,000 clones, 70% to 85% seen once. This specimen was blood, taken from a patient whose treatment included radiotherapy and nephrectomy. Receptor source: a man between 60 and 70 years old with renal cell carcinoma.

The chain recombines TRBV10-3 with TRBJ2-7; 7 bases map to TRBD2. Per the germline V gene, CDR1 is ENHRY and CDR2 is SYGVKD. The CDR3 has 17 amino acids. Losses at the gene ends were 3 bases for V and 4 bases for J; bases not matched to a gene: 15. The CDR3 bases are TGTGCCATCAGTGACCATCGGGGAGGGAGGACGCAGTACGAGCAGTACTTC. Residues: CAISDHRGGRTQYEQYF.

This chain links TRBV7-9 with TRBJ2-6; D ambiguous. V lost 5 bases and J lost 2, with 10 bases in between. The CDR3 contains 15 residues. Germline CDR1 is SEHNR and CDR2 is FQNEAQ (reference sequence). CDR3 sequence reads: CASSPQSPGANVLTF. DNA of the CDR3: TGTGCCAGCAGCCCCCAGTCACCTGGGGCCAACGTCCTGACTTTC.

This clone was seen once. Germline is not matched at one junction end, which may reflect a read error. The gene calls are TRBV7-9 and TRBJ2-5, with TRBD2 as a possible D gene (6 bases). This CDR3 is 10 amino acids long. Germline V gene data show CDR1 as SEHNR and CDR2 as FQNEAQ (reference sequence). In nucleotides, the CDR3 is TGTGCCAGCAGCCCCGGAGGGATCCACTTC. It codes for CASSPGGIHF.

The rearrangement uses TRBV5-1 and TRBJ1-1; 12 bases map to TRBD1. With 2 bases clipped from V and 6 bases from J, the junction kept 5 bases outside the gene matches. The CDR3 spans 15 residues. Germline assignment: CDR1 SGHRS and CDR2 YFSETQ. The chain's CDR3 is CASSLGTGGIAEAFF. The CDR3 nucleotides read TGCGCCAGCAGCTTAGGGACAGGGGGCATCGCTGAAGCTTTCTTT.

This chain connects TRBV27 to TRBJ1-1; no definite D call. This CDR3 contains 14 residues. Germline V gene sequence: CDR1 MNHEY, CDR2 SMNVEV (reference sequence). V was clipped by 2 bases and J by 3 bases, with 10 bases between them. The CDR3 reads CASSLSASYTEAFF. CDR3 nucleotides: TGTGCCAGCAGTTTAAGTGCCAGCTACACTGAAGCTTTCTTT.

The V and J genes are TRBV25-1 and TRBJ1-1, with D hard to call. CDR1 is MGHDK, CDR2 SYGVNS, per germline. Trimming shortened V by 4 bases and J by 0 bases, and 21 bases separated the two germline ends. The CDR3 covers 18 residues. The CDR3 DNA sequence: TGTGCCAGCAGTGGGGCCGGGCGAAGCCGATTTATGAACACTGAAGCTTTCTTT. As protein: CASSGAGRSRFMNTEAFF.

The chain links TRBV5-8 to TRBJ2-5, with D possibly being TRBD2 (6 bases). The V and J ends lost 7 bases and 4 bases respectively, with 14 bases between them. This CDR3 is 13 amino acids long. Germline CDR1 SGHTS, CDR2 YDEGEE. CDR3 nucleotide sequence: TGTGCCAGCCGGGGGAGGAGCGCAGAGACCCAGTACTTC. Translated: CASRGRSAETQYF.

The chain is built from TRBV7-2 and TRBJ2-3; 10 nucleotides align to TRBD1. Losses at the gene ends were 1 base for V and 7 bases for J; bases not matched to a gene: 2. Germline CDR1 is SGHTA and CDR2 is FQGNSA. This CDR3 has 14 residues. CDR3 amino acids: CASSLEGQGYTQYF. In nucleotides, the CDR3 is TGTGCCAGCAGCTTAGAGGGACAGGGGTATACGCAGTATTTT.

This clone was counted ten times or more. The rearrangement joins TRBV11-3 to TRBJ2-7; 8 bases map to TRBD2. Germline V CDR1 and CDR2: SGHNT, YENEEA. CDR3 length equals 14 residues. Losses at the gene ends were 4 bases for V and 6 bases for J; bases not matched to a gene: 8. Here the CDR3 reads CASSSSSGSLEQYF. The DNA of the CDR3 is TGTGCCAGCAGCTCCTCAAGCGGGAGCCTCGAGCAGTACTTC. The full variable domain, in which reference TRBV11-3 and TRBJ2-7 provide the parts outside the CDR3, is EAGVVQSPRYKIIEKKQPVAFWCNPISGHNTLYWYLQNLGQGPELLIRYENEEAVDDSQLPKDRFSAERLKGVDSTLKIQPAELGDSAVYLCASSSSSGSLEQYFGPGTRLTVT.

The CDR3 coding sequence is TGTGCCAGCAGTCAGCAAGCCTCTGGAAACACCATATATTTT. This sequence encodes CASSQQASGNTIYF. This sequence joins TRBV28 and TRBJ1-3; D is undetermined. V was pared by 5 bases and J by 0 bases, with 8 bases between. Germline CDR1 reads MDHEN; CDR2 reads SYDVKM. CDR3 size: 14 residues.

V and J are TRBV27 and TRBJ1-2; D possibly corresponds to TRBD1 (5 bases). The CDR3 is 16 residues long. From germline, CDR1 is MNHEY and CDR2 SMNVEV (reference sequence). V was trimmed by 5 bases and J by 1 base, leaving 17 bases between them. The CDR3 here is CASSPQQAPLNYGYTF. The DNA for the CDR3 is TGTGCCAGCAGTCCCCAACAGGCACCTCTTAACTATGGCTACACCTTC.

The rearrangement links TRBV4-3 to TRBJ2-7; either TRBD1 or TRBD2 may supply D (6 bases each). The CDR3 covers 17 residues. Germline lookup yields CDR1 LGHNA and CDR2 YSLEER. V was cut by 4 bases and J by 5 bases, with 24 bases left in between. The CDR3 sequence: CASSPDSTGPRRDEQYF. The CDR3 nucleotides are TGCGCCAGCAGCCCCGACTCGACAGGCCCACGGAGGGACGAGCAGTACTTC.

This clone was found a few times. The rearrangement uses TRBV7-2 and TRBJ2-1; 7 bases agree with TRBD2. Trimming at V came to 3 bases and at J to 2 bases, leaving 4 bases not matched to a gene. The CDR3 covers 15 residues. Germline CDR1 SGHTA, CDR2 FQGNSA. The CDR3 nucleotides are TGTGCCAGCAGCTTCAGCGGGATGACCTACAATGAGCAGTTCTTC. As protein: CASSFSGMTYNEQFF.

This clone has more than one count but fewer than ten. V usage is TRBV30 and J usage is TRBJ1-1; D not resolved. Germline loops: CDR1 GTSNPN, CDR2 SVGIG (reference sequence). V lost 2 bases and J lost 1, with 11 bases in between. CDR3 length equals 14 residues. CDR3 coding DNA: TGTGCCTGGAGTCAGGTTTACAGGAACACTGAAGCTTTCTTT. It specifies CAWSQVYRNTEAFF.

The chain employs TRBV27 and TRBJ2-3, with 10 positions matching TRBD2. The CDR3 has 18 amino acids. The V gene end was trimmed by 8 bases and the J gene end by 1 base; junction bases not matched to a gene: 15. The germline V gene encodes CDR1 MNHEY and CDR2 SMNVEV (reference sequence). The CDR3 loop is CASGDPLLAGVGTDTQYF. CDR3 coding DNA: TGTGCCAGCGGTGACCCCCTTCTAGCGGGAGTGGGCACAGATACGCAGTATTTT.

The chain is built from TRBV28 and TRBJ1-1; D remains ambiguous. This CDR3 is built from 14 residues. Germline CDR1 MDHEN, CDR2 SYDVKM. The V end was cut by 1 base, the J end by 1 base, with 7 bases between. CDR3 loop: CASSLYDGNTEAFF. CDR3 coding DNA: TGTGCCAGCAGTTTATACGACGGGAACACTGAAGCTTTCTTT. Full variable domain (outside the CDR3, taken from reference TRBV28 and TRBJ1-1): DVKVTQSSRYLVKRTGEKVFLECVQDMDHENMFWYRQDPGLGLRLIYFSYDVKMKEKGDIPEGYSVSREKKERFSLILESASTNQTSMYLCASSLYDGNTEAFFGQGTRLTVV.

The chain uses TRBV10-3 and TRBJ1-6; D is uncertain. The germline V and J ends were trimmed by 5 bases and 5 bases, with 7 bases remaining between them. The CDR3 sequence is 13 residues long. Germline CDR1 and CDR2: ENHRY and SYGVKD. CDR3 in DNA: TGTGCCATCAGTCCTGGAAATAATTCACCCCTCCACTTT. It codes for CAISPGNNSPLHF.

The J gene is TRBJ2-2, the V gene TRBV7-9, with unresolved D. Per germline, CDR1 SEHNR and CDR2 FQNEAQ (reference sequence). The CDR3 spans 14 residues. Trimming cost V 2 bases and J 6 bases, with 10 bases left between them. The CDR3 bases are TGTGCCAGCAGCTTAAATGGGAATTCCGGGGAGCTGTTTTTT. Protein sequence: CASSLNGNSGELFF.

The chain employs TRBV7-2 and TRBJ2-2; a weak D match, TRBD1 (5 bases). Germline CDR1 and CDR2: SGHTA and FQGNSA. The CDR3 is 16 residues long. Trimming took off 5 bases at V and 0 bases at J, with 13 bases between the two ends. CDR3 loop: CASSIRQITNTGELFF. Here the CDR3 DNA reads TGTGCCAGCAGCATCAGACAGATAACGAACACCGGGGAGCTGTTTTTT. The entire variable domain, with the rest obtained from reference TRBV7-2 and TRBJ2-2, is as follows: GAGVSQSPSNKVTEKGKDVELRCDPISGHTALYWYRQSLGQGLEFLIYFQGNSAPDKSGLPSDRFSAERTGGSVSTLTIQRTQQEDSAVYLCASSIRQITNTGELFFGEGSRLTVL.

The chain employs TRBV10-3 and TRBJ2-2, with D possibly being TRBD1 (6 bases). V was pared by 4 bases and J by 4 bases, with 16 bases between. The CDR3 has 16 residues. Germline CDR1 and CDR2: ENHRY and SYGVKD. This chain's CDR3 is CAISGGHIGGTGELFF. CDR3 in DNA: TGTGCCATCAGTGGGGGACACATAGGGGGCACCGGGGAGCTGTTTTTT.